The TCR beta chain described here comes from a study of technical replicates of blood from several donors. The CDR3 is made up of 12 amino acids. V dropped 7 bases and J dropped 4 bases, with 14 bases sitting between them. The germline V gene has CDR1 SQVTM and CDR2 ANQGSEA. The sample holds one count of this clone. Profiled with immunoSEQ multiplex PCR; TCRdb holds only in-frame clones, not every one. This table has tens of thousands of clones, approximately 90% appearing once. The receptor was derived from a human donor in good health. Some clones in this sample may be carry-over from other donors' samples. The chain combines TRBV29-1 with TRBJ2-7; a possible D gene is TRBD1 (6 bases). Sequences were obtained from PBMCs. The CDR3 loop reads CSGVTGMYEQYF. The CDR3 coding sequence is TGCAGCGGGGTAACAGGGATGTACGAGCAGTACTTC.